What follows are 9 T cell receptor beta chains derived from one specimen sequenced in a study of naive and memory T cell subsets. Overall study results and limits: Possibly reflecting memory cells re-expressing CD45RA, a few larger clonotypes occurred in naive repertoires, especially CD8.

These receptors have no known antigen. Two oligonucleotides, mixed equimolar, formed the beta constant-region primer covering TRBC1 and TRBC2. Nested alpha and beta constant-region primers with the SP2 primer drove four PCR rounds on ligated cDNA. One entry per CDR3 protein results from TCRdb running MiXCR on the UMI-ligation and nested PCR reads. This sample yields approximately 140,000 distinct CDR3 sequences, of which approximately 20% are seen a single time; more than 0.6% belongs to the top ten. Material for sequencing was naive CD8+ T cells from blood. The origin of the receptors is a human donor in good health.

As to this clonotype: The junction differs from germline at one of its ends, possibly a read error. The chain couples TRBV29-1 to TRBJ2-7, with 8 bases that match TRBD2. The CDR3 totals 13 residues. The germline CDR1 and CDR2 sequences are SQVTM and ANQGSEA. This chain's CDR3 is CGVETGLAYEQYF. CDR3 bases: TGCGGCGTTGAAACGGGACTAGCCTACGAGCAGTACTTC.

J is TRBJ2-7 and V is TRBV9; D remains ambiguous. CDR3 length equals 14 residues. Germline CDR1 is SGDLS and CDR2 is YYNGEE. V shed 0 bases and J shed 4 bases, with 11 bases lying between them. The CDR3 region has the DNA TGTGCCAGCAGCGTAGAGAGCACTGTTTACGAGCAGTACTTC. This translates into CASSVESTVYEQYF. Using reference TRBV9 and TRBJ2-7 for the parts outside the CDR3, the full variable domain is DSGVTQTPKHLITATGQRVTLRCSPRSGDLSVYWYQQSLDQGLQFLIQYYNGEERAKGNILERFSAQQFPDLHSELNLSSLELGDSALYFCASSVESTVYEQYFGPGTRLTVT.

CDR3 amino acids: CAWSVLWNYEQYF. The CDR3 region has the DNA TGTGCCTGGAGTGTCCTTTGGAATTACGAGCAGTACTTC. V usage is TRBV30 and J usage is TRBJ2-7; no definite D call. The CDR3 covers 13 residues. V lost 0 bases and J lost 4, with 10 bases in between. From germline, CDR1 is GTSNPN and CDR2 SVGIG (reference sequence). The full variable domain, rest sourced from reference TRBV30 and TRBJ2-7, is SQTIHQWPATLVQPVGSPLSLECTVEGTSNPNLYWYRQAAGRGLQLLFYSVGIGQISSEVPQNLSASRPQDRQFILSSKKLLLSDSGFYLCAWSVLWNYEQYFGPGTRLTVT.

This chain joins TRBV7-8 and TRBJ2-3, with a tentative D call TRBD2 (6 bases). Germline loops: CDR1 SGHVS, CDR2 FQNEAQ. This CDR3 comprises 16 residues. Trimming shortened V by 6 bases and J by 0 bases, and 16 bases separated the two germline ends. CDR3 residues: CASRKDGGTSTDTQYF. The CDR3 DNA reads TGTGCCAGCAGGAAAGATGGGGGGACTAGCACAGATACGCAGTATTTT.

This chain joins TRBV10-3 and TRBJ2-7; 9 nucleotides align to TRBD1. CDR1 is ENHRY and CDR2 is SYGVKD in the germline V gene. With 2 bases clipped from V and 6 bases from J, the junction kept 5 bases outside the gene matches. The CDR3 has 14 residues. Written as DNA, the CDR3 is TGTGCCATCAGTGAGGGACAGGGGTCCGGCGAGCAGTACTTC. Translation gives CAISEGQGSGEQYF.

V is TRBV9 and J is TRBJ2-1; perhaps D is TRBD1 or TRBD2 (7 bases each). The CDR3 totals 15 residues. V shed 3 bases and J shed 8 bases, with 18 bases lying between them. From germline, CDR1 is SGDLS and CDR2 YYNGEE. The CDR3 here is CASSDQGGNVDEQFF. CDR3 nucleotides: TGTGCCAGCAGCGACCAGGGGGGGAACGTAGATGAGCAGTTCTTC.

The V call is TRBV11-2, the J call TRBJ2-5; TRBD1 might be the D (6 bases). CDR3 length: 16 amino acids. V was shortened by 1 base and J by 2 bases, with 14 bases between the two germline ends. Germline V lookup: CDR1 SGHAT, CDR2 FQNNGV. CDR3 sequence reads: CASSLGWGQLQETQYF. The CDR3 region has the DNA TGTGCCAGCAGCTTAGGTTGGGGGCAGCTTCAAGAGACCCAGTACTTC.

The V gene is TRBV20-1, the J gene TRBJ2-7; D gene ambiguous. Germline V lookup: CDR1 DFQATT, CDR2 SNEGSKA (reference sequence). The CDR3 spans 13 residues. Here the CDR3 reads CSADGQSSYEQYF. The CDR3, as DNA: TGCAGCGCTGATGGTCAGAGCTCCTACGAGCAGTACTTC.

The chain links TRBV4-1 to TRBJ2-6; D not certain. V lost 0 bases and J lost 0, with 9 bases in between. This CDR3 has 17 amino acids. CDR1 and CDR2 from the germline V gene are MGHRA and YSYEKL. CDR3 sequence reads: CASSQDTTGSGANVLTF. The CDR3 DNA is TGCGCCAGCAGCCAAGACACGACGGGCTCTGGGGCCAACGTCCTGACTTTC.